The clone carrying this T cell receptor beta chain was picked up one time. This specimen comes from a study of OX40 agonist ivuxolimab in advanced cancers. Per the germline V gene, CDR1 is SNHLY and CDR2 is FYNNEI. The CDR3 has 12 amino acids. With 5 bases removed from V and 2 bases from J, the gap between germline ends came to 7 bases. Libraries were prepared by immunoSEQ multiplex PCR; TCRdb keeps only in-frame clonotypes and omits some of them. Here the sample spans 85,000 to 100,000 clones, around 85% being singletons. This receptor was obtained from an adult with an advanced solid tumor such as melanoma, head and neck, liver or kidney cancer. The material sequenced was CD4+ or CD8+ T cells sorted from blood, taken in a trial of the OX40 agonist ivuxolimab. V usage is TRBV2 and J usage is TRBJ2-7, with D uncertain. As DNA, the CDR3 is TGTGCCAGCAGTATTGATACCTACGAGCAGTACGTC. This gives the protein CASSIDTYEQYV.